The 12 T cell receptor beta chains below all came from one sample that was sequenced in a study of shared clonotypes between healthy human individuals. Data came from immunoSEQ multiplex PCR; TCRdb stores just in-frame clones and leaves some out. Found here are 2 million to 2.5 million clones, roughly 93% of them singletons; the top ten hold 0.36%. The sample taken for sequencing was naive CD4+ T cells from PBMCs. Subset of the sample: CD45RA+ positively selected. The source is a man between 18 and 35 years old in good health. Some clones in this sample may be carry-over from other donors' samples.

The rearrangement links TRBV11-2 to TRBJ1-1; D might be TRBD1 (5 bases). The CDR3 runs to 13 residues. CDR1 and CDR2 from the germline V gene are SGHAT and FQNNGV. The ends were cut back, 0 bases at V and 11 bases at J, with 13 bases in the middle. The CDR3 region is CASSLDVGRAAFF. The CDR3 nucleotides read TGTGCCAGCAGCTTAGACGTGGGCAGGGCGGCTTTCTTT.

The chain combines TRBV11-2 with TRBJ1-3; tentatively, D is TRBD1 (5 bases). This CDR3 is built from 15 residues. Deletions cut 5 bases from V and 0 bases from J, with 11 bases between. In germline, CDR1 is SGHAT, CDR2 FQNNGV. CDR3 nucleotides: TGTGCCAGCAGCCGAGACAGTTCCTCTGGAAACACCATATATTTT. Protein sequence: CASSRDSSSGNTIYF.

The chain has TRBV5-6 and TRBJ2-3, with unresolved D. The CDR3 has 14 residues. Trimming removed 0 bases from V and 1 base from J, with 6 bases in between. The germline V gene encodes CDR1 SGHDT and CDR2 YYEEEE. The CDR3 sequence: CASSLGSRTDTQYF. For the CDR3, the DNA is TGTGCCAGCAGCTTGGGGTCCCGCACAGATACGCAGTATTTT.

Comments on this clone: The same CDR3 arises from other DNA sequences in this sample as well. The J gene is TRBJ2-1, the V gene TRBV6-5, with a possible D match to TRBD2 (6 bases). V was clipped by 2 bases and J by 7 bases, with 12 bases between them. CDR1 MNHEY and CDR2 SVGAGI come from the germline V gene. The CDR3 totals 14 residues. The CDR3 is CASSYGGRGNEQFF. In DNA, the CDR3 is TGTGCCAGCAGTTACGGCGGACGGGGGAATGAGCAGTTCTTC.

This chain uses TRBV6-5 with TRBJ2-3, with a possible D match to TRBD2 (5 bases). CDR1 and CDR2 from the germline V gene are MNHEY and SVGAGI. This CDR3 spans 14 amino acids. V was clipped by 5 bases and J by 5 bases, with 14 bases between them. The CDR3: CASSQRTPQDTQYF. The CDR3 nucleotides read TGTGCCAGCAGTCAACGGACTCCGCAAGATACGCAGTATTTT.

The chain's CDR3 is CAIRATSGSRDTQYF. The CDR3 nucleotides are TGTGCCATCAGGGCGACTAGCGGGAGCCGCGATACGCAGTATTTT. The rearrangement joins TRBV10-3 to TRBJ2-3; 12 nucleotides agree with TRBD2. J lost 6 bases, V lost 6 bases, and 7 bases had no gene match. This CDR3 spans 15 amino acids. CDR1 ENHRY and CDR2 SYGVKD come from the germline V gene.

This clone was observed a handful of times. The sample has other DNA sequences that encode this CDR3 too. The CDR3 protein is CASSSTSGSSYNEQFF. The DNA for the CDR3 is TGTGCCAGCAGCTCGACTAGCGGGAGCTCCTACAATGAGCAGTTCTTC. This chain links TRBV7-9 with TRBJ2-1; 12 bases align to TRBD2. There are 16 residues in the CDR3. Germline values: CDR1 SEHNR, CDR2 FQNEAQ (reference sequence). J lost 0 bases, V lost 4 bases, and 1 base had no gene match.

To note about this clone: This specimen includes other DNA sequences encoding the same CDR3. The CDR3: CASSLGRYTDTQYF. For the CDR3, the DNA is TGCGCCAGCAGCTTGGGGAGGTACACAGATACGCAGTATTTT. The chain combines TRBV5-1 with TRBJ2-3; weak D call: TRBD2 (5 bases). CDR1 and CDR2 (germline): SGHRS, YFSETQ. The CDR3 loop spans 14 amino acids. V was pared by 0 bases and J by 2 bases, with 7 bases between. The full variable domain, in which reference TRBV5-1 and TRBJ2-3 provide the parts outside the CDR3, is KAGVTQTPRYLIKTRGQQVTLSCSPISGHRSVSWYQQTPGQGLQFLFEYFSETQRNKGNFPGRFSGRQFSNSRSEMNVSTLELGDSALYLCASSLGRYTDTQYFGPGTRLTVL.

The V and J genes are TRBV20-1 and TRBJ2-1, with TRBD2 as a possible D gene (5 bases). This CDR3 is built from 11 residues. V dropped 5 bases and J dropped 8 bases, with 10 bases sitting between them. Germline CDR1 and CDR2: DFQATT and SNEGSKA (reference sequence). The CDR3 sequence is CSAGSGDEQFF. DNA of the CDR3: TGCAGTGCTGGGAGCGGCGATGAGCAGTTCTTC.

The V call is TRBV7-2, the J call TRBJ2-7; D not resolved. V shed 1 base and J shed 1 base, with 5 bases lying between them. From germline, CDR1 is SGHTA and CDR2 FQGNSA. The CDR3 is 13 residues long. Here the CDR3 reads CASSLEVSYEQYF. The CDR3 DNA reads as TGTGCCAGCAGCTTAGAGGTATCCTACGAGCAGTACTTC.

The CDR3 nucleotides are TGTGCCAGCAGGAGCCCCCAACTAGCGGGAGCCGACTACGAGCAGTACTTC. Translating it yields CASRSPQLAGADYEQYF. The chain has TRBV6-4 and TRBJ2-7; TRBD2 aligns across 11 bases. The germline V gene has CDR1 MRHNA and CDR2 SNTAGT. The CDR3 contains 17 residues. Losses at the gene ends were 6 bases for V and 3 bases for J; bases not matched to a gene: 13.

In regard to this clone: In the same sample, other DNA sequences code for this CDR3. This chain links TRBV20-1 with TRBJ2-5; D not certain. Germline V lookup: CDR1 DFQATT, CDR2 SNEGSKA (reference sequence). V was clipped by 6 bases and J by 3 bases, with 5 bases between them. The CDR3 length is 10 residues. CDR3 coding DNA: TGCAGTGCGAAAAAAGAGACCCAGTACTTC. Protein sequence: CSAKKETQYF.